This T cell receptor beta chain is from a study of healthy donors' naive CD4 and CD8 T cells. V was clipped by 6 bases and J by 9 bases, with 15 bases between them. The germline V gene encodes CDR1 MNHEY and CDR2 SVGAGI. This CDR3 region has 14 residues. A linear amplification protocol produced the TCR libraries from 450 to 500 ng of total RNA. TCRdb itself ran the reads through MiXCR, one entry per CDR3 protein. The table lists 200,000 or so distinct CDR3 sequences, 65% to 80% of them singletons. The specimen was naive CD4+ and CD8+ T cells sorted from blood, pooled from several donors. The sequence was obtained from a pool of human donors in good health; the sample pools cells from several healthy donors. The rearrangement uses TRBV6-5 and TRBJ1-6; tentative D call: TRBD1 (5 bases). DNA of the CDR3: TGTGCCAGCAGCACATCGACAGCCCCTTCACCCCTCCACTTT. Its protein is CASSTSTAPSPLHF.